The T cell receptor (beta chain) under discussion was sequenced for a study of CD4 T cells in relation to SARS-CoV-2 and coronaviruses. At the level of the study: Convalescent patients had median age roughly 35 years, range roughly 20 to 72. A couple of subjects were Hispanic; patients were fewer than ten males and a few females. Study-wide findings and caveats: No donor gave both pre-pandemic and post-infection samples.

Repertoires were generated with immunoSEQ multiplex PCR, while TCRdb's copy carries only in-frame clones and drops some. Among around 34,000 clones listed, roughly 73% were seen once. Fewer than 1.2 x 10^5 naive or memory CD4+ cells were cultured with CEF peptides for approximately eleven days. The germline V gene has CDR1 ENHRY and CDR2 SYGVKD. Losses at the gene ends were 9 bases for V and 4 bases for J; bases not matched to a gene: 9. CDR3 length: 14 residues. Details on this clone: No antigen is known for it.

The chain joins TRBV10-3 to TRBJ2-5, with 9 positions matching TRBD1. The sample was memory CD4+ T cells from PBMCs, cultured in vitro. This receptor was identified in an adult with COVID-19. As DNA, the CDR3 is TGTGCCATAAAGGGACAGGGAAGGCCAGAGACCCAGTACTTC. Its protein product is CAIKGQGRPETQYF.